This T cell receptor beta chain was sequenced during a study of Graves' ophthalmopathy and Graves' hyperthyroidism. Study-wide background: The stable label applied to hyperthyroidism with no ophthalmopathy within 18 months of follow-up.

This clonotype was observed at least ten times. Its matching antigen is unknown. The CDR3 length is 17 residues. The V gene's germline CDR1 is SNHLY and CDR2 FYNNEI. V lost 2 bases to trimming and J lost 9 bases; unmatched junction nucleotides: 13. The study, taken as a whole, reports: Most expanded clonotypes from thyroid (those above 0.001 frequency) were also found in blood. Separation of ophthalmopathy from stable hyperthyroidism was achieved by a 13-signature model, at about 90% sensitivity and roughly 77% specificity.

RNA transcripts were the template, and TCR beta CDR3 regions were amplified from them. The first round was an RT-PCR with HTBI primers, and the second round was a multiplex PCR. A single record per CDR3 protein comes from TCRdb applying MiXCR to the multiplex PCR reads. The sample includes over a million distinct CDR3 sequences, about 40% of them seen just once. Enrolled hyperthyroidism patients had a new diagnosis, a duration under 2 months, and an age of 18 to 65. Sequenced sample: peripheral blood or thyroid tissue (not recorded which). This receptor was obtained from an adult man with Graves' hyperthyroidism. The gene calls are TRBV2 and TRBJ1-6, with TRBD1 matching 7 bases. The DNA for the CDR3 is TGTGCCAGCAGTGAACCCCGTACAGGGGCGGGTGGTTCACCCCTCCACTTT. Protein: CASSEPRTGAGGSPLHF. The full variable domain, its missing parts supplied by reference TRBV2 and TRBJ1-6, is EPEVTQTPSHQVTQMGQEVILRCVPISNHLYFYWYRQILGQKVEFLVSFYNNEISEKSEIFDDQFSVERPDGSNFTLKIRSTKLEDSAMYFCASSEPRTGAGGSPLHFGNGTRLTVT.